This entry is about one T cell receptor (beta chain). Its binding antigen is unknown. Base qualities are not recorded, but no much larger clone differs from it by a single base. The germline ends are 10 bases apart after V is trimmed by 2 bases and J by 0 bases. CDR1 and CDR2 (KGHSH, LQKENI) derive from the germline V gene. The CDR3 measures 15 amino acids from cysteine to phenylalanine. The retained sequence is limited to the CDR3, 45 bases, with the frame set at the first base. The sample is drawn from a study of blood T cell repertoires in COVID-19 (dated by TCRdb to between 2020 and 2021). Background for the entire study: Collaborator samples came from the United States, Italy and Spain and covered acute and convalescent phases of COVID-19. The prospective study material was composed of cDNA or gDNA derived from T cells, B-cell-depleted T cells, or PBMCs. The dataset comprised deeply sampled blood TCRbeta repertoires from subjects exposed to, actively infected with, or recovered from COVID-19. The repertoires were released in a freely available public database intended as a resource for research on the immune response to SARS-CoV-2. The samples were drawn from the first 160 participants of the ongoing ImmuneRACE study and from 950 to 1,500 subjects provided by 6 global collaborators. Sample metadata almost always included a de-identified subject ID, COVID-19 status, age in years and sex. HLA class I and class II types, where available, came from metadata supplied by the sample provider rather than from assay-based typing.

Broader findings and caveats from the paper: Clinical and demographic metadata were provided uncurated, with the amount varying by source and participant.

Collaborating institutions collected whole blood in K2EDTA tubes following their own protocols. For TCRbeta analysis, collaborators shipped samples as frozen whole blood, isolated PBMCs, or DNA extracted from either of those sample types. TCRbeta CDR3 regions were amplified from genomic DNA by means of the immunoSEQ Assay, a bias-controlled multiplex PCR. Per the source publication's procedure: The number of nucleated cells in each sample was estimated by amplification of reference gene primers within the assay. To quantify the absolute abundance of each unique TCRbeta CDR3 rearrangement, sequence reads were collapsed and filtered. Productive Simpson clonality was computed per sample as the square root of Simpson's diversity index over productive rearrangements. This immuneACCESS table, as held by TCRdb, lists in-frame sequences with V and J called but not all clones. Of the missing ones, under half trace to an unresolved V gene in checked studies; the others have no known cause. V and J calls and clone size are those listed in that table; D and trimming were worked out from the DNA. The sample has 110,000 to 150,000 clones on record, approximately 83% of them singletons. The top ten clonotypes cover roughly 7.3% of the sample.

The rearranged chain carries TRBV18 and TRBJ1-1; a tentative D call is TRBD1 (5 bases match). This TCR derives from a human donor in a cohort sampled during active COVID-19. The sequenced material came from peripheral blood. CDR3 sequence: CASSPGGDLNTEAFF. The bases read TGTGCCAGCTCACCAGGGGGGGACTTGAACACTGAAGCTTTCTTT. Outside the CDR3, residues come from the reference TRBV18 and TRBJ1-1 proteins, so the full variable domain is: NAGVMQNPRHLVRRRGQEARLRCSPMKGHSHVYWYRQLPEEGLKFMVYLQKENIIDESGMPKERFSAEFPKEGPSILRIQQVVRGDSAAYFCASSPGGDLNTEAFFGQGTRLTVV.